One TCR beta chain is described in this entry. Using immunoSEQ multiplex PCR, the repertoire was profiled, and TCRdb retains in-frame clones only, with some absent. The table records fewer than 20,000 clones, 80% to 90% of them present only once. The sample belongs to a study of T cell changes during pregnancy in multiple sclerosis. The germline gives CDR1 MNHNS, CDR2 SASEGT. Trimming cost V 10 bases and J 4 bases; bases outside gene matches: 6. The CDR3 length is 15 residues. The chain links TRBV6-1 to TRBJ2-3, with 15 bases fitting TRBD2. This receptor was obtained from a female donor in good health, enrolled as a control in a pregnancy study. Sequences were derived from CD8+ T cells from peripheral blood mononuclear cells, sampled in the second trimester of pregnancy. CDR3 loop: CATSGLAGGPDTQYF. DNA of the CDR3: TGTGCCACTTCTGGACTAGCGGGGGGGCCAGATACGCAGTATTTT.